The sequence of this T cell receptor beta chain was determined in a study of blood T cell repertoires in COVID-19. The method was immunoSEQ multiplex PCR; TCRdb's version includes in-frame clones alone and lacks a portion of them. The table includes tens of thousands of clones, 70% to 80% detected once. Looked up from germline, CDR1 is LNHDA and CDR2 is SQIVND (reference sequence). The V gene lost 3 bases and the J gene lost 0 bases, with 13 bases spanning the gap. This CDR3 comprises 16 residues. The TCR sequence derives from an elderly man with active or convalescent COVID-19. This chain joins TRBV19 and TRBJ2-3, with D hard to call. The specimen sequenced was peripheral blood. The CDR3 loop reads CASSMVSTSSTDTQYF. The CDR3 nucleotides read TGTGCCAGTAGTATGGTCTCAACTTCTAGCACAGATACGCAGTATTTT.